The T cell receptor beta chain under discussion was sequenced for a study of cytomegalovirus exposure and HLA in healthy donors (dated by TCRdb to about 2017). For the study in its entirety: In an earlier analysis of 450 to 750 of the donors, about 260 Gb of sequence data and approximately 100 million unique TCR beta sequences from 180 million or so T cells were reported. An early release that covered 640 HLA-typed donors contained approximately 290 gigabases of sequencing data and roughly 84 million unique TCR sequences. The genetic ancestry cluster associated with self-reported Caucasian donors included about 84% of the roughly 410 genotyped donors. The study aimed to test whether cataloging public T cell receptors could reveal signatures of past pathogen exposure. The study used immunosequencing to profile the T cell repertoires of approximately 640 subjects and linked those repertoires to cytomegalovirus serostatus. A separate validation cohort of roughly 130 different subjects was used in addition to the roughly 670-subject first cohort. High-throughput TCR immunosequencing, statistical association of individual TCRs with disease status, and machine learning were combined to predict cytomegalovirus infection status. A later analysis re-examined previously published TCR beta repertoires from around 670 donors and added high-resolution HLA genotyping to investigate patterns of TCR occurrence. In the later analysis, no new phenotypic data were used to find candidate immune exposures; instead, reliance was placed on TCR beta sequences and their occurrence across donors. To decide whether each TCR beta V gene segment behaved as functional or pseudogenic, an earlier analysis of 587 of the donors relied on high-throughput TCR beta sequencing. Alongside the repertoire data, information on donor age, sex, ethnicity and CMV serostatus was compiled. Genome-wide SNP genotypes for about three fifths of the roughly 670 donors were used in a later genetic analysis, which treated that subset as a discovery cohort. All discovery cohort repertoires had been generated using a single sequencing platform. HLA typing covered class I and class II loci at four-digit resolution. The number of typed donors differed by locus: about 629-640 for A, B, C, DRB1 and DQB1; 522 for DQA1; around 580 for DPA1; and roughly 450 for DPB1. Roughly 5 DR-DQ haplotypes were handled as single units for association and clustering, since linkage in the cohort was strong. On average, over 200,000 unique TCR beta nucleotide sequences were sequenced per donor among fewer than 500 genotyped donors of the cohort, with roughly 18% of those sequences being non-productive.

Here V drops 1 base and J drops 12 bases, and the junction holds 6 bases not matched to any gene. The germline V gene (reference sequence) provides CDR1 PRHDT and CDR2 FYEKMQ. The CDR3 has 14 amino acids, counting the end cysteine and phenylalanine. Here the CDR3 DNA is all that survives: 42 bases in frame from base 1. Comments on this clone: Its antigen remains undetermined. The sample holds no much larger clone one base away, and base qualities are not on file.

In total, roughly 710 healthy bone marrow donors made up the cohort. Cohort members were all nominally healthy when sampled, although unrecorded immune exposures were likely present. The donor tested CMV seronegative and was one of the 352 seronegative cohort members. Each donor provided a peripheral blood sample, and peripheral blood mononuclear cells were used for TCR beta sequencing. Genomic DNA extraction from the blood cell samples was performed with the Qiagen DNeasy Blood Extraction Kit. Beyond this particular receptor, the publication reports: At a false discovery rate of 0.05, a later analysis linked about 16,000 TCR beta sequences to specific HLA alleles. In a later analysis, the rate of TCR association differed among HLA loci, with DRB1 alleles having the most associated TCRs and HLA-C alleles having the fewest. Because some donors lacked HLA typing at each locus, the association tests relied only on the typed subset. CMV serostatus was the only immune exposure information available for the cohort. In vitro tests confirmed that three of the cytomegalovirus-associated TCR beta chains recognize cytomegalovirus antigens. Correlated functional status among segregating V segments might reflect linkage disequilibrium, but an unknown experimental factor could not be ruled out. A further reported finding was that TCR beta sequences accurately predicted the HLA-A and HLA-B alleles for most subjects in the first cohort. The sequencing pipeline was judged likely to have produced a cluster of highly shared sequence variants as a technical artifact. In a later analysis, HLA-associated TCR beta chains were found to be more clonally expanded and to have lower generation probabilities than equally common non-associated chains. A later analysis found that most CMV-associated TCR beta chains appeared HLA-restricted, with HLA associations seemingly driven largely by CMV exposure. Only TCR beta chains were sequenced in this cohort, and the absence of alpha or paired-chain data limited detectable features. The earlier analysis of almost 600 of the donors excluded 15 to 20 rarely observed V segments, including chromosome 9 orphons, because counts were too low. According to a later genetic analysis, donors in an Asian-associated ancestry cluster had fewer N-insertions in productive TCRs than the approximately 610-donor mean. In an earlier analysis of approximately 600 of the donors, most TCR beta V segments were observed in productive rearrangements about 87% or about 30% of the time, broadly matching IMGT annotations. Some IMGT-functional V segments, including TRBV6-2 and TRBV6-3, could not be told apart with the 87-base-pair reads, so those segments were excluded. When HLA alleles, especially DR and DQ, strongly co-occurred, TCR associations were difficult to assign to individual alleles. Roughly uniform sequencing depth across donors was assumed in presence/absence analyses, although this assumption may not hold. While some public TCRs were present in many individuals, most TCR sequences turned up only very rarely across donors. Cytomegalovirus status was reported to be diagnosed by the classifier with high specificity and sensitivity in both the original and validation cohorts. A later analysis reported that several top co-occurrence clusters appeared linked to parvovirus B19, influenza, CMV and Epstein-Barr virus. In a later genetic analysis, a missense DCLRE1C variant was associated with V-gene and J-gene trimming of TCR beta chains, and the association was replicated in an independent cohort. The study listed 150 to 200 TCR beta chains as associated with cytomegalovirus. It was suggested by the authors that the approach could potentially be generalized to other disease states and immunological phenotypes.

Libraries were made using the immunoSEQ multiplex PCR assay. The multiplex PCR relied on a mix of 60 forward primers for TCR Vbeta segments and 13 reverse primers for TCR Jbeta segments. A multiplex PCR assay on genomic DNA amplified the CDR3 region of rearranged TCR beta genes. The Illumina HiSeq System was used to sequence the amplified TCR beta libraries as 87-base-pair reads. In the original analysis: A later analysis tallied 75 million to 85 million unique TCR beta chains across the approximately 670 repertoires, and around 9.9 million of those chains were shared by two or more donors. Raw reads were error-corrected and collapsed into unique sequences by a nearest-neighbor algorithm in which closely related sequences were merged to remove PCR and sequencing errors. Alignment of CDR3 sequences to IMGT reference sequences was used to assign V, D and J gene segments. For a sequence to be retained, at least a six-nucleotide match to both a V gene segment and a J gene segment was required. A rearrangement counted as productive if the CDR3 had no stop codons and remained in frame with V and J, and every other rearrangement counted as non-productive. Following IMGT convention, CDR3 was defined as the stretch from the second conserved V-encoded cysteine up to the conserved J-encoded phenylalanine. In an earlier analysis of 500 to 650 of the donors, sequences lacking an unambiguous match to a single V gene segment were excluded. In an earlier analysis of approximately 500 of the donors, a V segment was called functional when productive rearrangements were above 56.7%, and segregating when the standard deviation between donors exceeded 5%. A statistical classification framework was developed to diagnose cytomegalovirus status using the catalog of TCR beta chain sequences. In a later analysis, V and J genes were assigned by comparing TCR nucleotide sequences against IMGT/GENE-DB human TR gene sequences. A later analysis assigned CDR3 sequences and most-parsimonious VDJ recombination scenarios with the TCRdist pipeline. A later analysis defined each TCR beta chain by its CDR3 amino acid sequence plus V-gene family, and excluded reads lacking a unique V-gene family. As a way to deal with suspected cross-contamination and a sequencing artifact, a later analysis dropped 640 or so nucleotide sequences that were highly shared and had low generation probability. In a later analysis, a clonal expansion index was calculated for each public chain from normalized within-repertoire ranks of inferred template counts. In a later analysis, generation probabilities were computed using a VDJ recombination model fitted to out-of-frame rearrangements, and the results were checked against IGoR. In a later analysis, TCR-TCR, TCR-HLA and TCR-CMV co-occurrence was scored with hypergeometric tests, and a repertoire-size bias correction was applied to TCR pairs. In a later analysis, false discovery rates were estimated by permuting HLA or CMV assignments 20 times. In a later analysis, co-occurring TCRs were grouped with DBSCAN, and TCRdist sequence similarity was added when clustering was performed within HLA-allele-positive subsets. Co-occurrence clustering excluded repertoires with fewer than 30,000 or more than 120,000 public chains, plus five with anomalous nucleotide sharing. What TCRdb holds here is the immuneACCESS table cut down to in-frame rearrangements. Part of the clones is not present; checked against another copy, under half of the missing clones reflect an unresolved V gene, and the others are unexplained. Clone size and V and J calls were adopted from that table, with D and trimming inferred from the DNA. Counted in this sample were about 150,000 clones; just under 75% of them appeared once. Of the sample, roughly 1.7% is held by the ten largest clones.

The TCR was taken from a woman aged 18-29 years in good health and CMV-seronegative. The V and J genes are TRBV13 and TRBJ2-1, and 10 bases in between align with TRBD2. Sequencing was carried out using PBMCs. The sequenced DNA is TGTGCCAGCAGCTTAGCTAGCGGGAGCTTCGGGCAGTTCTTC. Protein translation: CASSLASGSFGQFF. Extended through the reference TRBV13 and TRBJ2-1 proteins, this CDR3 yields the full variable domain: AAGVIQSPRHLIKEKRETATLKCYPIPRHDTVYWYQQGPGQDPQFLISFYEKMQSDKGSIPDRFSAQQFSDYHSELNMSSLELGDSALYFCASSLASGSFGQFFGPGTRLTVL.